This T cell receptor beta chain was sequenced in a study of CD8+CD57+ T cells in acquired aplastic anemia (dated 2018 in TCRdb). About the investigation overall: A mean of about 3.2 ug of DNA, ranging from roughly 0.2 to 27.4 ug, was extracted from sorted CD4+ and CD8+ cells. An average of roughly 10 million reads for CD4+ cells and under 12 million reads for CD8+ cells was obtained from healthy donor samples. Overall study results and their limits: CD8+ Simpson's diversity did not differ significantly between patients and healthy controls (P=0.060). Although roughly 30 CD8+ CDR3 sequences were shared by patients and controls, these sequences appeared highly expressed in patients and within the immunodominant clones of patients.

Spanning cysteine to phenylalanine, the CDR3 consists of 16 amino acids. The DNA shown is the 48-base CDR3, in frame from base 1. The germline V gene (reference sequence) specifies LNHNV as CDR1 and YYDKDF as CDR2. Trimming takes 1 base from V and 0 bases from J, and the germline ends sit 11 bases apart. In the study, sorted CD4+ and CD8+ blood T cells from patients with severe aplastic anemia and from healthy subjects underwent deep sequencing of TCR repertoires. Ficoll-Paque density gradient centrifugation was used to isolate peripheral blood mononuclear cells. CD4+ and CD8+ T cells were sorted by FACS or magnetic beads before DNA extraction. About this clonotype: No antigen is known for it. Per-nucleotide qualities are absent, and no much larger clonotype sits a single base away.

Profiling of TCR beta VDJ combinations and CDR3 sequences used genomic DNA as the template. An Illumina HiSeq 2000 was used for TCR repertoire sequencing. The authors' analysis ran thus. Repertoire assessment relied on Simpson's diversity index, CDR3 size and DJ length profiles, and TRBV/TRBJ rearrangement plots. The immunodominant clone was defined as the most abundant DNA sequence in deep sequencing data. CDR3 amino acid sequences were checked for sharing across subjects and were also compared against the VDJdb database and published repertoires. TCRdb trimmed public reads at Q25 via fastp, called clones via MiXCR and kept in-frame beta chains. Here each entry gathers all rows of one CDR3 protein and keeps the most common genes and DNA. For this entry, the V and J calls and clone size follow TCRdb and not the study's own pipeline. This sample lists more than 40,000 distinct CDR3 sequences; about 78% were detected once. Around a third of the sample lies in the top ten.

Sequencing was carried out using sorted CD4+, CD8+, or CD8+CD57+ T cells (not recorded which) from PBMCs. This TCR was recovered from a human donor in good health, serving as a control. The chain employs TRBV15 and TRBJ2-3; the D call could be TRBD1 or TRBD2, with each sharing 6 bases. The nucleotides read TGTGCCACCAGCAGAGGGGGGGCGGGAAGCACAGATACGCAGTATTTT. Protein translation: CATSRGGAGSTDTQYF.